The sequence of this TCR beta chain was determined in a study of T cell repertoires in cytomegalovirus infection. Details on this clonotype: Its specificity is unknown.

Findings and limits, study-wide: Summed frequency of shared TCR beta families picked out CMV carriers who also had the relevant HLA.

TCRdb reprocessed the reads via MiXCR and lists one record per CDR3 protein. The sample comprises 680,000 or so distinct CDR3 sequences, roughly 35% of which are singletons, and 2.5% to 3% rests with the top ten. With 2 bases clipped from V and 2 bases from J, the junction kept 6 bases outside the gene matches. This CDR3 spans 15 amino acids. The germline CDR1 and CDR2 sequences are MNHEY and SMNVEV (reference sequence). The origin of this receptor is a human donor in good health (CMV status not recorded). Some clones in this sample may be carry-over from other donors' samples. What was sequenced was PBMCs. The V and J genes are TRBV27 and TRBJ2-7, with 7 bases matching TRBD1. The CDR3 loop reads CASSLRQGLPYEQYF. The CDR3 nucleotides are TGTGCCAGCAGTTTAAGACAGGGTCTGCCCTACGAGCAGTACTTC.